This TCR beta chain was recorded in a study of CD8 T cells in Susac syndrome. RNA was extracted with the RNeasy kit, and a quantity of roughly 0.5 to 1 ug was reverse transcribed using random hexamers. TCRdb itself ran the immunoSEQ multiplex PCR reads through MiXCR, one entry per CDR3 protein. Of some 94,000 distinct CDR3 sequences in the sample, around 94% were seen once. The CDR3 spans 17 residues. Germline CDR1 is MGHRA and CDR2 is YSYEKL. V was pared by 1 base and J by 1 base, with 14 bases between. The sample comprised CD4+ T cells from PBMCs. The TCR was taken from a human donor with Susac syndrome. The V and J genes are TRBV4-1 and TRBJ2-1; a weak D match, TRBD2 (6 bases). The CDR3 nucleotides read TGCGCCAGCAGCCAAGTCGATCTGGGACTTTCCTACAATGAGCAGTTCTTC. Its protein is CASSQVDLGLSYNEQFF.